This TCR beta chain comes out of a study of cytomegalovirus exposure and HLA in healthy donors. Findings and limits, study-wide: Cytomegalovirus-associated status was assigned to around 160 TCR beta chains.

It was with 60 Vbeta and 13 Jbeta primers that the PCR ran. Profiled with immunoSEQ multiplex PCR; TCRdb holds only in-frame clones, not every one. The repertoire holds around 130,000 clones, with 80% to 85% as singletons. A remark on this clone: Its antigen is still unknown.

The ends lost 5 bases at V and 7 bases at J; junction bases unmatched: 8. The CDR3 runs to 14 residues. Germline CDR1 reads KGHSH; CDR2 reads LQKENI. The specimen sequenced was PBMCs. This clonotype was obtained from a woman aged 40 to 50 in good health and CMV-seronegative. The V and J genes are TRBV18 and TRBJ1-5; 7 bases map to TRBD1. For the CDR3, the DNA is TGTGCCAGCTCAGACAGGGACGGGCGGCAGCCCCAGCATTTT. Translating gives CASSDRDGRQPQHF.